Each of the 8 T cell receptor beta chains below was sequenced from the same sample in a study of blood T cell repertoires in COVID-19. Measured with immunoSEQ multiplex PCR; TCRdb has only the in-frame clones, and not every one. Of 100,000 to 130,000 clones in the sample, around 89% were seen once. Sequenced input: peripheral blood. Receptors were obtained from a man aged 50 or older with active or convalescent COVID-19.

The gene calls are TRBV28 and TRBJ2-2, with TRBD2 matching over 8 bases. The ends lost 5 bases at V and 9 bases at J; junction bases unmatched: 23. This CDR3 is built from 19 residues. CDR1 and CDR2 from the germline V gene are MDHEN and SYDVKM. CDR3 amino acids: CASSPPGASGSVPRRELFF. Written as DNA, the CDR3 is TGTGCCAGCAGTCCCCCAGGGGCTAGCGGGTCGGTCCCCCGACGGGAGCTGTTTTTT. The full variable domain, completed using reference TRBV28 and TRBJ2-2, is DVKVTQSSRYLVKRTGEKVFLECVQDMDHENMFWYRQDPGLGLRLIYFSYDVKMKEKGDIPEGYSVSREKKERFSLILESASTNQTSMYLCASSPPGASGSVPRRELFFGEGSRLTVL.

The V call is TRBV19, the J call TRBJ1-1; 7 bases are a match to TRBD1. CDR1 LNHDA and CDR2 SQIVND come from the germline V gene (reference sequence). V shed 5 bases, J shed 2 bases, and the junction held 8 bases outside the gene matches. The CDR3 is 15 residues long. The CDR3 sequence is CASSARDRKNTEAFF. CDR3 bases: TGTGCCAGTAGTGCACGGGACAGAAAAAACACTGAAGCTTTCTTT.

The chain couples TRBV11-2 to TRBJ2-2; TRBD1 agrees at 9 bases. Looked up from germline, CDR1 is SGHAT and CDR2 is FQNNGV. This CDR3 comprises 17 residues. V was clipped by 0 bases and J by 4 bases; unmatched bases: 6. CDR3 sequence: CASSLDLGQGSTGELFF. CDR3 bases: TGTGCCAGCAGCTTAGATCTTGGACAGGGGTCCACCGGGGAGCTGTTTTTT.

The chain recombines TRBV28 with TRBJ2-1; D possibly corresponds to TRBD2 (5 bases). Germline V gene lookup returns CDR1 MDHEN and CDR2 SYDVKM. This CDR3 is built from 14 residues. The V end lost 6 bases, the J end lost 4 bases, and 13 bases lay between the germline ends. The CDR3 protein is CASSPGTGYNEQFF. DNA of the CDR3: TGTGCCAGCAGCCCCGGTACGGGATACAATGAGCAGTTCTTC.

The V gene is TRBV7-9, the J gene TRBJ2-7; D is perhaps TRBD2 (6 bases). The CDR3 is 16 amino acids. The germline V gene has CDR1 SEHNR and CDR2 FQNEAQ (reference sequence). Trimming took off 6 bases at V and 2 bases at J, with 20 bases between the two ends. The CDR3 DNA follows: TGTGCCAGCAGTCCAATTGGCCTAGCGAATACCTACGAGCAGTACTTC. The encoded protein is CASSPIGLANTYEQYF.

The chain combines TRBV2 with TRBJ2-2; 10 bases are shared with TRBD2. This CDR3 comprises 15 residues. J was trimmed by 5 bases and V by 4 bases; bases with no gene match: 4. The germline V gene has CDR1 SNHLY and CDR2 FYNNEI. The DNA for the CDR3 is TGTGCCAGCAGTGCTAGCGGGAGAGGTACCGGGGAGCTGTTTTTT. Residues: CASSASGRGTGELFF.

The rearrangement joins TRBV13 to TRBJ1-1; D gene uncertain. Germline CDR1 and CDR2: PRHDT and FYEKMQ (reference sequence). The CDR3 is 12 amino acids. Trimming took off 4 bases at V and 7 bases at J, with 10 bases between the two ends. CDR3 residues: CASSYTTVEAFF. Here the CDR3 DNA reads TGTGCCAGCAGCTATACGACTGTTGAAGCTTTCTTT. The whole variable domain, filled in from reference TRBV13 and TRBJ1-1, reads AAGVIQSPRHLIKEKRETATLKCYPIPRHDTVYWYQQGPGQDPQFLISFYEKMQSDKGSIPDRFSAQQFSDYHSELNMSSLELGDSALYFCASSYTTVEAFFGQGTRLTVV.

The chain has TRBV27 and TRBJ1-6; 8 bases agree with TRBD1. Germline trimming cut 3 bases from V and 9 bases from J; bases unmatched to any gene: 7. Germline assignment: CDR1 MNHEY and CDR2 SMNVEV (reference sequence). This CDR3 contains 15 residues. The CDR3 DNA is TGTGCCAGCAGTTTCCTTGGACAGGGCGCTTCACCCCTCCACTTT. Amino acid sequence: CASSFLGQGASPLHF.